A selection of T cell receptor beta chains follows, all from one sample in a study of blood T cell repertoires in COVID-19. The assay was immunoSEQ multiplex PCR, and TCRdb's table has in-frame clones only and misses some. In the table there are 150,000 to 200,000 clones, approximately 84% of which are singletons. The sequenced material came from peripheral blood. The source is a woman over 75 with COVID-19, enrolled during active disease. Both conserved end residues are part of each CDR3. A D gene is named only where the DNA matches it firmly. Clone size, where shown, is once, few, many, or a class for clones that have expanded.

D gene	V gene	J gene	clone size	CDR3 DNA	CDR3 protein
-	TRBV5-1	TRBJ2-7	once	TGCGCCAGCAGCTTGCAGGTCCTCTCCTACGAGCAGTACTTC	CASSLQVLSYEQYF
-	TRBV19	TRBJ2-5	-	TGTTCGCTGGGACTCAATCAAGAGACCCAGTACTTC	CSLGLNQETQYF
TRBD2	TRBV24-1	TRBJ2-1	once	TGTGCCACCAGTGATGGGACTAGCGGGGTCCCCCACCGGCAGTTCTTC	CATSDGTSGVPHRQFF
-	TRBV6-5	TRBJ1-2	-	TGTGCCAGCAGTTACTTGGGGGGTGGCTACACCTTC	CASSYLGGGYTF
TRBD2	TRBV28	TRBJ2-3	-	TGTGCCAGCAGTTTTAGCGGGACTAGCACAGATACGCAGTATTTT	CASSFSGTSTDTQYF
TRBD1	TRBV4-1	TRBJ1-2	-	TGCGCCAGCAGCCAAGATCCCCTTTCCAGGGGGCAGAGGGGCTACACCTTC	CASSQDPLSRGQRGYTF
TRBD2	TRBV19	TRBJ2-5	-	TGTGCCAGTAGGGCTAGCGGGAGGGCGGAGACCCAGTACTTC	CASRASGRAETQYF
-	TRBV5-4	TRBJ2-7	few	TGTGCCAGCAGCTTGGAGACAGACGAGCAGTACTTC	CASSLETDEQYF
TRBD1	TRBV4-3	TRBJ2-7	-	TGCGCCAGCAGCCAACGAGGGGGCAGCTACGAGCAGTACTTC	CASSQRGGSYEQYF
-	TRBV7-6	TRBJ2-7	-	TGTGCCAGCAGCTTAAGGTCAAAGGGGCTCGGCGAGCAGTACTTC	CASSLRSKGLGEQYF
-	TRBV7-8	TRBJ2-2	-	TGTGCCAGCAGCTTAGATTCTTCGGAGGCGTGGACCGGGGAGCTGTTTTTT	CASSLDSSEAWTGELFF
TRBD1	TRBV27	TRBJ1-5	few	TGTGCCAGCAGCGGGACAGGTCATCAGCCCCAGCATTTT	CASSGTGHQPQHF
-	TRBV5-1	TRBJ1-2	-	TGCGCCAGCAGCTTGGGAGGTGCAAATGGCTACACCTTC	CASSLGGANGYTF
TRBD2	TRBV7-9	TRBJ2-2	-	TGTGCCAGCCGGCCTAGCGGCATGAACACCGGGGAGCTGTTTTTT	CASRPSGMNTGELFF
-	TRBV2	TRBJ1-1	few	TGTGCCAGCAGTGGGAACAGGCCTGAAGCTTTCTTT	CASSGNRPEAFF
TRBD1	TRBV6-2/TRBV6-3	TRBJ2-7	few	TGTGCCAGCAGCATGGGACAGGGATACGAGCAGTACTTC	CASSMGQGYEQYF
TRBD2	TRBV6-6	TRBJ2-2	-	TGTGCCACCCAACTAGCGGGGGGGCCCGGGGAGCTGTTTTTT	CATQLAGGPGELFF
TRBD1	TRBV5-1	TRBJ1-5	-	TGCGCCAGCAGCCCGGGACAGATAAATCAGCCCCAGCATTTT	CASSPGQINQPQHF
TRBD1	TRBV7-2	TRBJ1-5	few	TGTGCCAGCAGCTTAGTAGGGACAGGGGGCAATCAGCCCCAGCATTTT	CASSLVGTGGNQPQHF
TRBD2	TRBV5-8	TRBJ2-2	-	TGTGCCAGCAGTTCTAGCGGGGGGCCTACCGGGGAGCTGTTTTTT	CASSSSGGPTGELFF
-	TRBV28	TRBJ2-2	-	TGTGCCAGCGGCAGGAAGCTGAACGGGGAGCTGTTTTTT	CASGRKLNGELFF
-	TRBV28	TRBJ1-3	-	TGTGCCAGCAGTTTTAACTTAAACACCATATATTTT	CASSFNLNTIYF
-	TRBV1	TRBJ2-5	once	TGCACCAGCGTACCGGGTCAGAAAGAGACCCAGTACTTC	CTSVPGQKETQYF
TRBD1	TRBV7-2	TRBJ2-1	-	TGTGCCAGCAGCCCGGACAGGGGGCATTACAATGAGCAGTTCTTC	CASSPDRGHYNEQFF
-	TRBV6-2/TRBV6-3	TRBJ2-6	-	TGTGCCAGCAGTGCATGGGAGACGGGCTCTGGGGCCAACGTCCTGACTTTC	CASSAWETGSGANVLTF
TRBD1	TRBV18	TRBJ1-1	-	TGTGCCAGCTCACCGGGACAGGGAGGGACTGAAGCTTTCTTT	CASSPGQGGTEAFF
-	TRBV5-5	TRBJ2-7	-	TGTGCCAGCAGCGTGGGGCCGTACGAGCAGTACTTC	CASSVGPYEQYF
TRBD1	TRBV7-6	TRBJ1-6	-	TGTGCCAGCAGCCCGACAGGGGTCAGGTCACCCCTCCACTTT	CASSPTGVRSPLHF
-	TRBV28	TRBJ1-1	-	TGTGCCTCAGGGGTAGGGGGTATGAACACTGAAGCTTTCTTT	CASGVGGMNTEAFF